The 2 T cell receptor beta chains below all came from one sample that was sequenced in a study of siplizumab effects on memory and regulatory T cells (dated by TCRdb to the late 2010s). The library was generated by the immunoSEQ multiplex PCR assay. TCRdb obtained this table from immuneACCESS and retained in-frame rearrangements with V and J assigned. These tables miss some clones; where compared with another copy, unresolved V genes account for less than half of the shortfall, and the remainder is unexplained. The sample profile shows about 110,000 clones; just under 95% of them were found once. The biggest ten clones account for 1% to 1.5% of the sample. Specimen: CD4+ T cells sorted from blood. The receptors originated from a human donor in good health.

The CDR3 DNA reads TGTGCCAGCAGTTACGGGGGAAACACTGAAGCTTTCTTT. Translating gives CASSYGGNTEAFF. The chain recombines TRBV6-5 with TRBJ1-1, with TRBD1 as a possible D gene (5 bases). V lost 2 bases and J 2 bases, leaving 6 bases between the germline ends. Germline V gene lookup returns CDR1 MNHEY and CDR2 SVGAGI. This CDR3 contains 13 residues.

The genes are TRBV19 and TRBJ1-3; no clear D gene. The V end lost 6 bases, the J end lost 3 bases, and 9 bases lay between the germline ends. The CDR3 has 13 residues. The V gene's germline CDR1 is LNHDA and CDR2 SQIVND (reference sequence). CDR3 region: CASSSGFGNTIYF. CDR3 sequence (DNA): TGTGCCAGTAGCTCGGGATTTGGAAACACCATATATTTT.